This T cell receptor beta chain was profiled in a study of OX40 agonist ivuxolimab in advanced cancers. Study information: Patients were treated with ivuxolimab, an agonistic anti-OX40 (CD134) antibody. Intravenous ivuxolimab at 0.01 to 10 mg/kg was given to patients every 2 weeks.

CDR1 is MNHEY, CDR2 SVGAGI, per germline. V lost 2 bases and J lost 5; bases outside the gene matches: 3. The CDR3 totals 15 residues. With autoimmune disease history or systemic immunosuppression, patients were excluded. The timepoints at which blood was sampled were baseline, cycle 4 day 1, and cycle 7 day 1. Only in-frame clones appear in the TCRdb table, and some are missing; sequencing was by immunoSEQ multiplex PCR. Counted here are 77,000 or so clones, more than 70% occurring once; the ten biggest clones make up less than 2.5%. The sequence came from an adult with an advanced solid tumor such as melanoma, head and neck, liver or kidney cancer. This material consisted of CD4+ or CD8+ T cells sorted from blood, taken in a trial of the OX40 agonist ivuxolimab. The J gene is TRBJ1-5, the V gene TRBV6-5, with TRBD1 identical over 10 bases. The CDR3 loop reads CASSYGTGVDQPQHF. DNA of the CDR3: TGTGCCAGCAGTTACGGGACAGGGGTTGATCAGCCCCAGCATTTT.